This TCR beta chain derives from a study of T cell repertoires in cytomegalovirus infection. TCRdb re-called the reads with MiXCR, one entry per CDR3 protein. The table includes about 740,000 distinct CDR3 sequences, less than 40% detected once. This clonotype appeared a few times. Its antigen is unknown. Study-wide results and limits: The response measured ex vivo was dominated by TCR beta clonotypes (HLA-C-restricted and CMV-specific). The cumulative frequency of public TCR beta families identified carriers of CMV plus the relevant HLA.

Sequencing was carried out using PBMCs. This TCR was sampled from a human donor in good health (CMV status not recorded). Some clones in this sample may be carry-over from other donors' samples.

The CDR3 DNA reads TGTGCCAGCAGTTTATCCATCCGGGGGGCCCGGGAGACCCAGTACTTC. Translating gives CASSLSIRGARETQYF. The rearrangement links TRBV27 to TRBJ2-5, with D perhaps TRBD2 (7 bases). V gave up 0 bases and J gave up 5 bases, with 16 bases separating them. This CDR3 is 16 amino acids long. Germline V gene lookup returns CDR1 MNHEY and CDR2 SMNVEV (reference sequence).